This TCR beta chain was recorded in a study of control samples from healthy donors and cancer patients (dated by TCRdb to the early 2020s). CDR1 and CDR2 are drawn from the germline V gene: SGHDT, YYEEEE. CDR3 length: 15 amino acids, cysteine to phenylalanine. The retained sequence is limited to the CDR3, 45 bases, with the frame set at the first base. Trimming takes 2 bases from V and 5 bases from J, and the germline ends sit 13 bases apart. For this clone: This receptor's antigen is unknown. Base qualities were left out, and no much larger clone turns up one base away.

The library was prepared using the immunoSEQ multiplex PCR assay. TCRdb re-hosts the immuneACCESS table, in-frame sequences only. Its copies lack some clones; in the studies checked, an unresolved V gene accounts for under half of them, and the cause for the rest is not known. The table for this sample lists approximately 97,000 clones; about 92% of them were counted only once. The ten largest clones add up to 2% to 3% of the sample. The TCR was taken from a woman under 30 in good health. The chain is assembled from TRBV5-6 and TRBJ1-4, with no confidently assigned D gene. The material sequenced was blood. The CDR3 here reads CASSFGLGANEKLFF. The DNA sequence is TGTGCCAGCAGCTTCGGGTTGGGTGCCAATGAAAAACTGTTTTTT.